The 30 T cell receptor beta chains presented below share a single source sample, sequenced in a study of human T cells and chemical hapten exposure (dated by TCRdb to about 2021). Sample time point, as interpreted from the label and publication: patch test 2, 6 weeks after DPC sensitization. The intended sense of this specimen's treatment or condition label: therapeutic diphenylcyclopropenone sensitization with weekly scalp DPC. Libraries were made using RACE. TCRdb records NextSeq 500 as the sequencer. The public reads were reprocessed in TCRdb via fastp at Q25 and MiXCR, keeping in-frame beta chains. Rows merge per CDR3 protein into single entries with the most common DNA and genes. In all, the sample holds about 110,000 distinct CDR3 sequences, and roughly a tenth of those were seen once. The ten largest clonotypes hold over 3% of the sample. The sample consisted of whole blood, taken in connection with sensitization to the hapten diphenylcyclopropenone (DPC). These receptors were collected from a woman in her thirties or forties with alopecia areata. Some clones in this sample may be carry-over from other donors' samples.

In its sample, this clonotype was seen a few times. V usage is TRBV4-3 and J usage is TRBJ2-3, with 13 bases lining up with TRBD2. Trimming took 0 bases from V and 5 from J; bases not matched to a gene: 11. The CDR3 is made up of 19 amino acids. CDR1 LGHNA and CDR2 YSLEER come from the germline V gene. CDR3 nucleotide sequence: TGCGCCAGCAGCCAAGAGGCCACAACTAGCGGGGGGGCTAAAGATACGCAGTATTTT. Residues: CASSQEATTSGGAKDTQYF.

This clonotype has a count of ten or more. This chain joins TRBV18 and TRBJ1-1, with D perhaps TRBD1 (5 bases). The V gene's germline CDR1 is KGHSH and CDR2 LQKENI. V was shortened by 4 bases and J by 4 bases, with 13 bases between the two germline ends. CDR3 length: 14 amino acids. CDR3 in amino acids: CASSQTGGFTEAFF. The DNA for the CDR3 is TGTGCCAGCTCACAGACGGGGGGGTTCACTGAAGCTTTCTTT.

This clonotype was observed at least ten times. The rearrangement joins TRBV7-9 to TRBJ2-6, with 7 bases lining up with TRBD2. Germline values: CDR1 SEHNR, CDR2 FQNEAQ (reference sequence). There are 15 residues in the CDR3. The V segment lost 3 bases and the J segment 6 bases; nucleotides outside the gene matches: 5. The CDR3 sequence: CASSLAGVAANVLTF. CDR3 coding DNA: TGTGCCAGCAGCTTGGCGGGGGTGGCGGCCAACGTCCTGACTTTC.

The rearrangement uses TRBV6-5 and TRBJ1-1; TRBD1 matches 9 bases. Germline V gene lookup returns CDR1 MNHEY and CDR2 SVGAGI. V shed 0 bases, J shed 9 bases, and the junction held 5 bases outside the gene matches. The CDR3 extends over 14 amino acids. The CDR3 loop is CASSYSVNRGQAFF. In DNA form, the CDR3 reads TGTGCCAGCAGTTACTCGGTGAACAGGGGGCAAGCTTTCTTT.

This clonotype occurred many times. The chain recombines TRBV7-9 with TRBJ1-1; TRBD1 might be the D (6 bases). The germline V gene encodes CDR1 SEHNR and CDR2 FQNEAQ (reference sequence). Trimming took 1 base from V and 4 from J, leaving 10 bases between them. The CDR3 is 14 amino acids. The CDR3 DNA follows: TGTGCCAGCAGCTTAGGATACAGGGCCACTGAAGCTTTCTTT. Translation gives CASSLGYRATEAFF.

This clonotype was detected many times. This chain links TRBV18 with TRBJ2-1; possible D gene TRBD2, 6 bases. Germline values: CDR1 KGHSH, CDR2 LQKENI. Trimming removed 0 bases at V and 6 bases at J, with 15 bases between. The CDR3 has 16 amino acids. The CDR3 sequence: CASSPPIGTVSNEQFF. The CDR3 DNA reads as TGTGCCAGCTCACCACCAATCGGGACTGTCTCCAATGAGCAGTTCTTC.

In this sample, this clonotype turned up many times. The CDR3 here is CASSVLAGSPLHF. In nucleotides, the CDR3 is TGTGCCAGCAGCGTCTTGGCCGGTTCACCCCTCCACTTT. The rearrangement joins TRBV7-9 to TRBJ1-6; D gene uncertain. The V gene's germline CDR1 is SEHNR and CDR2 FQNEAQ (reference sequence). The CDR3 loop spans 13 amino acids. V was trimmed by 5 bases and J by 9 bases, leaving 11 bases between them. Full variable domain (outside the CDR3, taken from reference TRBV7-9 and TRBJ1-6): DTGVSQNPRHKITKRGQNVTFRCDPISEHNRLYWYRQTLGQGPEFLTYFQNEAQLEKSRLLSDRFSAERPKGSFSTLEIQRTEQGDSAMYLCASSVLAGSPLHFGNGTRLTVT.

There are many counts of this clonotype. The chain uses TRBV7-8 and TRBJ1-6; D is unclear. V was trimmed by 5 bases and J by 10 bases, leaving 12 bases between them. This CDR3 is built from 13 residues. Germline V gene lookup returns CDR1 SGHVS and CDR2 FQNEAQ. CDR3 DNA: TGTGCCAGCAGCGTAGGGATTGGCTCACCCCTCCACTTT. Protein sequence: CASSVGIGSPLHF. Filled out from reference TRBV7-8 and TRBJ1-6, the complete variable domain reads GAGVSQSPRYKVAKRGQDVALRCDPISGHVSLFWYQQALGQGPEFLTYFQNEAQLDKSGLPSDRFFAERPEGSVSTLKIQRTQQEDSAVYLCASSVGIGSPLHFGNGTRLTVT.

In this sample, this clonotype turned up many times. This chain connects TRBV29-1 to TRBJ2-3; D is perhaps TRBD1 (6 bases). Deletions cut 7 bases from V and 3 bases from J, with 8 bases between. CDR1 is SQVTM and CDR2 is ANQGSEA in the germline V gene. This CDR3 spans 11 amino acids. CDR3 region: CSAGQTDTQYF. The CDR3 coding sequence is TGCAGCGCCGGACAGACAGATACGCAGTATTTT.

This clonotype was detected a few times. This chain connects TRBV29-1 to TRBJ2-1; D gene ambiguous. The CDR3 loop spans 11 amino acids. The ends were cut back, 5 bases at V and 4 bases at J, with 6 bases in the middle. Germline-derived CDR1 and CDR2 are SQVTM and ANQGSEA. CDR3 loop: CSVPTYNEQFF. CDR3 in DNA: TGCAGCGTTCCGACGTACAATGAGCAGTTCTTC.

This clonotype appeared a single time. At one boundary the junction diverges from the germline segment, which might be a read error. The V gene is TRBV10-1, the J gene TRBJ1-1; 8 bases fit TRBD1. This CDR3 is built from 13 residues. Germline values: CDR1 WNHNN, CDR2 SYGVQD (reference sequence). CDR3 nucleotide sequence: TGCGCCAACAGTATAACAGGGGGCACTGAAGCTTTCTTT. It specifies CANSITGGTEAFF.

On this clonotype: Without the conserved terminal phenylalanine or tryptophan, this CDR3 likely stems from a read error. The chain uses TRBV7-9 and TRBJ2-1; D unresolved. The CDR3 contains 14 residues. The germline V gene encodes CDR1 SEHNR and CDR2 FQNEAQ (reference sequence). The V end lost 5 bases, the J end lost 7 bases, and 15 bases lay between the germline ends. CDR3 region: CASSHVRTLNEQFY. In DNA form, the CDR3 reads TGTGCCAGCAGCCACGTCAGGACCCTAAATGAGCAGTTCTAC.

The sample holds one count of this clonotype. A much larger clone differs by one base, so this may be a read error. Because it lacks the conserved phenylalanine or tryptophan at the end, this CDR3 is likely a read error. This chain links TRBV7-2 with TRBJ1-5, with D tentatively TRBD1 (6 bases). Germline CDR1 and CDR2: SGHTA and FQGNSA. V dropped 5 bases and J dropped 3 bases, with 8 bases sitting between them. CDR3 length: 13 residues. The CDR3 nucleotides read TGTGCCAGCAGCCGGACAGACAATCAGCCCCAGCATCTT. Encoded protein: CASSRTDNQPQHL.

The V and J genes are TRBV11-2 and TRBJ2-5, with 8 positions matching TRBD2. This CDR3 spans 15 amino acids. Germline V lookup: CDR1 SGHAT, CDR2 FQNNGV. J was trimmed by 5 bases and V by 5 bases; bases with no gene match: 10. Here the CDR3 reads CASSLRAGADETQYF. CDR3 coding DNA: TGTGCCAGCAGCCTCCGAGCGGGAGCGGATGAGACCCAGTACTTC.

V gene TRBV4-2 combines with J gene TRBJ2-4, with a weak D call TRBD2 (6 bases). The CDR3 totals 14 residues. In germline, CDR1 is LGHNA, CDR2 YNFKEQ. The V end was cut by 1 base, the J end by 3 bases, with 7 bases between. CDR3 residues: CASSQVGGKNIQYF. The CDR3 bases are TGTGCCAGCAGCCAAGTGGGGGGCAAAAACATTCAGTACTTC.

This clonotype turned up a few times. The rearrangement joins TRBV29-1 to TRBJ2-1; 10 nucleotides agree with TRBD2. V lost 5 bases, J lost 7 bases, and 5 bases stayed unmatched. The length of the CDR3 is 13 residues. Germline lookup yields CDR1 SQVTM and CDR2 ANQGSEA. This chain's CDR3 is CSVRLAGANEQFF. Written as DNA, the CDR3 is TGCAGCGTTCGTCTAGCGGGGGCTAATGAGCAGTTCTTC.

Comments on this clonotype: At one end the junction does not follow the germline gene, possibly because of a read error. V usage is TRBV6-5 and J usage is TRBJ2-3; D not resolved. This CDR3 has 14 amino acids. Germline CDR1 MNHEY, CDR2 SVGAGI. The CDR3 here is CASCYTLRPDTQYF. CDR3 nucleotides: TGTGCCAGCTGTTACACCTTAAGACCGGATACGCAGTATTTT.

This clonotype counts as medium-sized. The J gene is TRBJ2-3, the V gene TRBV2; no clear D gene. Germline loops: CDR1 SNHLY, CDR2 FYNNEI. V was trimmed by 5 bases and J by 4 bases, leaving 13 bases between them. The CDR3 length is 14 residues. For the CDR3, the DNA is TGTGCCAGCAGTCCCCAATTCCGGGCAGATACGCAGTATTTT. Protein sequence: CASSPQFRADTQYF.

This clonotype was detected a few times. The chain is built from TRBV7-8 and TRBJ1-3, with D perhaps matching TRBD1 (5 bases). The germline V and J ends were trimmed by 4 bases and 0 bases, with 22 bases remaining between them. The CDR3 sequence is 19 residues long. Germline V lookup: CDR1 SGHVS, CDR2 FQNEAQ. This CDR3 is CASSSVGGTLALSGNTIYF. For the CDR3, the DNA is TGTGCCAGCAGCTCGGTGGGAGGGACTTTAGCACTCTCTGGAAACACCATATATTTT.

This sequence joins TRBV7-9 and TRBJ2-3; the D is unclear. Germline assignment: CDR1 SEHNR and CDR2 FQNEAQ (reference sequence). The V end was cut by 5 bases, the J end by 6 bases, with 12 bases between. CDR3 size: 13 residues. The CDR3 sequence: CASSQPPGDTQYF. CDR3 coding DNA: TGTGCCAGCAGCCAACCGCCCGGGGATACGCAGTATTTT.

This chain connects TRBV6-6 to TRBJ2-5; 7 positions agree with TRBD2. Germline CDR1 MNHNY, CDR2 SVGAGI (reference sequence). The CDR3 loop spans 13 amino acids. Trimming took 9 bases from V and 4 from J; bases not matched to a gene: 8. The CDR3 sequence is CASRSRGVETQYF. CDR3 bases: TGTGCCAGTCGATCCCGGGGGGTAGAGACCCAGTACTTC.

This sequence joins TRBV29-1 and TRBJ1-1; D may be TRBD1 (5 bases). V was clipped by 7 bases and J by 5 bases, with 17 bases between them. CDR1 and CDR2 from the germline V gene are SQVTM and ANQGSEA. The CDR3 covers 13 residues. Here the CDR3 DNA reads TGCAGCGAAAAAAGGGCCGGGGGGACTGAAGCTTTCTTT. It specifies CSEKRAGGTEAFF.

In its sample, this clonotype was seen a few times. The chain employs TRBV7-2 and TRBJ2-4; D gene unclear. The CDR3 contains 12 residues. The V gene's germline CDR1 is SGHTA and CDR2 FQGNSA. Between the trimmed V and J ends, which lost 4 bases and 5 bases, there was a span of 6 bases. CDR3 DNA sequence: TGTGCCAGCAGCTCCGTAGAAAACATTCAGTACTTC. This codes for CASSSVENIQYF.

This rearrangement joins TRBV5-1 to TRBJ1-6; 8 bases map to TRBD1. Trimming cost V 4 bases and J 19 bases; bases outside gene matches: 10. CDR1 and CDR2 from the germline V gene are SGHRS and YFSETQ. The CDR3 has 12 amino acids. DNA for the CDR3: TGCGCCAGCAGCCTGAGCGGACAGGGCTCTCACTTT. As protein: CASSLSGQGSHF.

This clonotype was seen only a few times. The rearrangement joins TRBV29-1 to TRBJ2-7; 7 nucleotides align to TRBD2. The CDR3 is made up of 14 amino acids. Trimming cost V 6 bases and J 5 bases; bases outside gene matches: 13. The germline gives CDR1 SQVTM, CDR2 ANQGSEA. The CDR3 coding sequence is TGCAGCGTCCGGCCGCATGGGGGGGGTCACGAGCAGTACTTC. Protein: CSVRPHGGGHEQYF.

A few counts support this clonotype. The CDR3 spells CAISRTGAPYEQYF. CDR3 sequence (DNA): TGTGCCATCAGCCGAACAGGGGCTCCCTACGAGCAGTACTTC. The chain joins TRBV10-3 to TRBJ2-7, with 7 bases identical to TRBD1. The germline V gene encodes CDR1 ENHRY and CDR2 SYGVKD. This CDR3 has 14 residues. The ends lost 6 bases at V and 2 bases at J; junction bases unmatched: 7.

In this sample, this clonotype turned up many times. This chain connects TRBV20-1 to TRBJ1-5; 8 bases agree with TRBD1. This CDR3 contains 14 residues. Germline CDR1 DFQATT, CDR2 SNEGSKA (reference sequence). With V trimmed by 6 bases and J by 2 bases, 6 bases remained unmatched. The CDR3 DNA reads TGCAGTGCCCCGACAGGGGTCGGCAATCAGCCCCAGCATTTT. It yields the protein CSAPTGVGNQPQHF.

The sample holds a few counts of this clonotype. The V call is TRBV7-9, the J call TRBJ1-3; D remains ambiguous. Trimming cost V 10 bases and J 0 bases, with 7 bases left between them. Germline V gene lookup returns CDR1 SEHNR and CDR2 FQNEAQ (reference sequence). CDR3 length: 12 amino acids. CDR3 sequence (DNA): TGTGCCAATGCGGGCTCTGGAAACACCATATATTTT. This codes for CANAGSGNTIYF. The full variable domain, with the rest looked up from reference TRBV7-9 and TRBJ1-3, is DTGVSQNPRHKITKRGQNVTFRCDPISEHNRLYWYRQTLGQGPEFLTYFQNEAQLEKSRLLSDRFSAERPKGSFSTLEIQRTEQGDSAMYLCANAGSGNTIYFGEGSWLTVV.

This clonotype was seen ten or more times. The J gene is TRBJ2-7, the V gene TRBV7-2; no reliable D call. V gave up 3 bases and J gave up 0 bases, with 3 bases separating them. The germline CDR1 and CDR2 sequences are SGHTA and FQGNSA. This CDR3 is built from 12 residues. The CDR3: CASSFTSYEQYF. CDR3 sequence (DNA): TGTGCCAGCAGCTTTACCTCCTACGAGCAGTACTTC.

V gene TRBV20-1 combines with J gene TRBJ2-7; D gene unclear. With 3 bases removed from V and 6 bases from J, the gap between germline ends came to 12 bases. The CDR3 contains 12 residues. Germline V CDR1 and CDR2: DFQATT, SNEGSKA (reference sequence). CDR3 amino acids: CSARDVISEQYF. The CDR3 bases are TGCAGTGCTAGGGATGTCATTTCCGAGCAGTACTTC.